This T cell receptor beta chain was captured in a study of blood T cell repertoires in COVID-19. Assay: immunoSEQ multiplex PCR; the TCRdb copy retains only in-frame clones and omits some. The sample contains 110,000 or so clones, around 89% of which appear only once. Germline V CDR1 and CDR2: SGHVS, FQNEAQ. This CDR3 has 13 residues. The V segment lost 5 bases and the J segment 7 bases; nucleotides outside the gene matches: 6. Sequenced material: peripheral blood. This receptor was taken from a human donor in a cohort sampled during active COVID-19. V is TRBV7-8 and J is TRBJ1-2; the match to TRBD1 covers 8 bases. DNA for the CDR3: TGTGCCAGCAGCCTGACAGGGGCACCTGGCTACACCTTC. Its translation is CASSLTGAPGYTF.